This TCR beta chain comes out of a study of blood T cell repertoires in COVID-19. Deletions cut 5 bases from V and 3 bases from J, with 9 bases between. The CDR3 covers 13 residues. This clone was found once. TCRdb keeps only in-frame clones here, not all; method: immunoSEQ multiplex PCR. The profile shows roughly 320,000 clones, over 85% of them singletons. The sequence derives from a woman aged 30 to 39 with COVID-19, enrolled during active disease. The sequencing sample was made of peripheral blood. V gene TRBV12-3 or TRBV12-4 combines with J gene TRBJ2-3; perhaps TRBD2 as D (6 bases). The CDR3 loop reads CASSLSGTDTQYF. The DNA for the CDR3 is TGTGCCAGCAGTCTAAGCGGGACAGATACGCAGTATTTT.